A selection of T cell receptor beta chains follows, all from one sample in a study of cytomegalovirus exposure and HLA in healthy donors. Measured with immunoSEQ multiplex PCR; TCRdb has only the in-frame clones, and not every one. The sample shows 110,000 or so clones, about 79% of them seen only once. The sample comprised PBMCs. All receptors derive from a woman aged 18-30 years in good health and CMV-seronegative. CDR3s include the opening cysteine and the closing phenylalanine or tryptophan. Each record gives: clone size, V gene, D gene, J gene, CDR3 DNA, CDR3 protein. The D gene is left open where the match is weak. Clone sizes are given selectively: once, few, many, or a class where the clone is expanded.

clone size: NA; V gene: TRBV6-1; D gene: TRBD1; J gene: TRBJ2-2; CDR3 DNA: TGTGCCAGGAGCCGGGACAGGGGGGCCGGGGAGCTGTTTTTT; CDR3 protein: CARSRDRGAGELFF
clone size: once; V gene: TRBV25-1; D gene: TRBD1; J gene: TRBJ1-2; CDR3 DNA: TGTGCCAGCAGTGAAGGTTGGGCAGGGGGATACTATGGCTACACCTTC; CDR3 protein: CASSEGWAGGYYGYTF
clone size: NA; V gene: TRBV5-1; D gene: TRBD1; J gene: TRBJ1-1; CDR3 DNA: TGCGCCAGCAGGGCGGGACAGGTGAACACTGAAGCTTTCTTT; CDR3 protein: CASRAGQVNTEAFF
clone size: once; V gene: TRBV6-1; D gene: TRBD1; J gene: TRBJ2-3; CDR3 DNA: TGTGCCAGCAGTGAACTATGGGAGGGACAGGGGAATACAGATACGCAGTATTTT; CDR3 protein: CASSELWEGQGNTDTQYF
clone size: NA; V gene: TRBV28; D gene: NA; J gene: TRBJ2-5; CDR3 DNA: TGTGCCAGCAGTTCCCCCACATGGTACCAAGAGACCCAGTACTTC; CDR3 protein: CASSSPTWYQETQYF
clone size: NA; V gene: TRBV5-8; D gene: NA; J gene: TRBJ2-3; CDR3 DNA: TGTGCCAGCAGCTTGGCGGCGGGAACTAGCACAGATACGCAGTATTTT; CDR3 protein: CASSLAAGTSTDTQYF
clone size: NA; V gene: TRBV28; D gene: NA; J gene: TRBJ1-4; CDR3 DNA: TGTGCCAGCAGTCCCCCCCTTCGAACGGAGAATGAAAAACTGTTTTTT; CDR3 protein: CASSPPLRTENEKLFF
clone size: NA; V gene: TRBV2; D gene: NA; J gene: TRBJ1-3; CDR3 DNA: TGTGCCAGCACCACAGGGAACTCTGGAAACACCATATATTTT; CDR3 protein: CASTTGNSGNTIYF
clone size: NA; V gene: TRBV11-3; D gene: TRBD1; J gene: TRBJ2-5; CDR3 DNA: TGTGCCAGCAGCTTAGTAACAGGGGTGAGAGAGACCCAGTACTTC; CDR3 protein: CASSLVTGVRETQYF
clone size: NA; V gene: TRBV25-1; D gene: TRBD1; J gene: TRBJ1-1; CDR3 DNA: TGTGCCAGCAAAGACAGGGGGAACACTGAAGCTTTCTTT; CDR3 protein: CASKDRGNTEAFF
clone size: NA; V gene: TRBV30; D gene: NA; J gene: TRBJ1-3; CDR3 DNA: TGTGCCTGGAGTGACGGGTCGCCCGGAAACACCATATATTTT; CDR3 protein: CAWSDGSPGNTIYF
clone size: NA; V gene: TRBV15; D gene: TRBD1; J gene: TRBJ2-1; CDR3 DNA: TGTGCCACCAGCAGAGACCCGGGGACAGAAATAAATGAGCAGTTCTTC; CDR3 protein: CATSRDPGTEINEQFF
clone size: NA; V gene: TRBV7-2; D gene: NA; J gene: TRBJ1-1; CDR3 DNA: TGTGCCAGCAGGGTGGACATCTACCGTGAAGCTTTCTTT; CDR3 protein: CASRVDIYREAFF
clone size: NA; V gene: TRBV6-6; D gene: NA; J gene: TRBJ2-3; CDR3 DNA: TGTGCCAGCAGTTACCGGGCGGGGCGCACAGATACGCAGTATTTT; CDR3 protein: CASSYRAGRTDTQYF
clone size: NA; V gene: TRBV18; D gene: NA; J gene: TRBJ1-5; CDR3 DNA: TGTGCCAGCTCACCGGAGATGGATCAGCCCCAGCATTTT; CDR3 protein: CASSPEMDQPQHF
clone size: NA; V gene: TRBV7-2; D gene: TRBD2; J gene: TRBJ2-2; CDR3 DNA: TGTGCCAGCAGCTTAGAGCGGGGAGGGACCGGGGAGCTGTTTTTT; CDR3 protein: CASSLERGGTGELFF
clone size: once; V gene: TRBV5-1; D gene: NA; J gene: TRBJ2-3; CDR3 DNA: TGCGCCAGCAGCTTGGAAACCCGGGACACAGATACGCAGTATTTT; CDR3 protein: CASSLETRDTDTQYF
clone size: once; V gene: TRBV28; D gene: TRBD2; J gene: TRBJ2-7; CDR3 DNA: TGTGCCAGCAGTTTATTTAGACTAGCTATCTACGAGCAGTACTTC; CDR3 protein: CASSLFRLAIYEQYF
clone size: NA; V gene: TRBV2; D gene: NA; J gene: TRBJ1-5; CDR3 DNA: TGTGCCAGCAGTGATCGCAGAGCGGATCAGCCCCAGCATTTT; CDR3 protein: CASSDRRADQPQHF
clone size: NA; V gene: TRBV19; D gene: NA; J gene: TRBJ2-7; CDR3 DNA: TGTGCCAGTAGTATAAACCCCGGTCGGTACGAGCAGTACTTC; CDR3 protein: CASSINPGRYEQYF
clone size: NA; V gene: TRBV19; D gene: NA; J gene: TRBJ2-1; CDR3 DNA: TGTGCCAGTACTACGCGCGGGCACAATGAGCAGTTCTTC; CDR3 protein: CASTTRGHNEQFF
clone size: NA; V gene: TRBV7-9; D gene: NA; J gene: TRBJ1-2; CDR3 DNA: TGTGCCAGCAGCTTCCCAGTCCTGACAGCCGTCAGGGGCTACACCTTC; CDR3 protein: CASSFPVLTAVRGYTF
clone size: NA; V gene: TRBV7-2; D gene: NA; J gene: TRBJ1-2; CDR3 DNA: TGTGCCAGCAGCTTGTCAGTATTCTATGGCTACACCTTC; CDR3 protein: CASSLSVFYGYTF
clone size: NA; V gene: TRBV18; D gene: TRBD2; J gene: TRBJ2-7; CDR3 DNA: TGTGCCAGCTCACCACCTACAGCTAGCGGGAGCTTCTACGAGCAGTACTTC; CDR3 protein: CASSPPTASGSFYEQYF
clone size: NA; V gene: TRBV11-3; D gene: NA; J gene: TRBJ1-2; CDR3 DNA: TGTGCCAGCAGCTCCGGGACACGGGCCTCTGGCTACACCTTC; CDR3 protein: CASSSGTRASGYTF
clone size: NA; V gene: TRBV12-5; D gene: TRBD1; J gene: TRBJ1-5; CDR3 DNA: TGTGCTAGTGGTTTGGTACTGGAAAACCAGGGGGTCCCCTATAGCAATCAGCCCCAGCATTTT; CDR3 protein: CASGLVLENQGVPYSNQPQHF
clone size: NA; V gene: TRBV27; D gene: TRBD2; J gene: TRBJ2-7; CDR3 DNA: TGTGCCAGCCGCTCATTGGAGCGGGGGACCTACGAGCAGTACTTC; CDR3 protein: CASRSLERGTYEQYF
clone size: NA; V gene: TRBV5-1; D gene: NA; J gene: TRBJ2-3; CDR3 DNA: TGCGCCAGCAGCTTAGAAACAGGGAGCCCAGATACGCAGTATTTT; CDR3 protein: CASSLETGSPDTQYF
clone size: NA; V gene: TRBV9; D gene: NA; J gene: TRBJ2-1; CDR3 DNA: TGTGCCAGCAGCTCTCACCTAGGGGGCGGGGGGCCTGTTTACAATGAGCAGTTCTTC; CDR3 protein: CASSSHLGGGGPVYNEQFF
clone size: NA; V gene: TRBV6-5; D gene: NA; J gene: TRBJ1-3; CDR3 DNA: TGTGCCAGCAGTCCCTCTCAGGGGATGAACACCATATATTTT; CDR3 protein: CASSPSQGMNTIYF
clone size: NA; V gene: TRBV9; D gene: NA; J gene: TRBJ2-3; CDR3 DNA: TGTGCCAGCAGGAAGACTAGTAGCACAGATACGCAGTATTTT; CDR3 protein: CASRKTSSTDTQYF
clone size: NA; V gene: TRBV19; D gene: TRBD1; J gene: TRBJ1-4; CDR3 DNA: TGTGCCAGTAGGGATATGGGACAGAGCAATGAAAAACTGTTTTTT; CDR3 protein: CASRDMGQSNEKLFF
clone size: NA; V gene: TRBV4-2; D gene: TRBD1; J gene: TRBJ2-3; CDR3 DNA: TGTGCCAGCAGCCCCCGGACAGGGGAGTTGGGTACCGATACGCAGTATTTT; CDR3 protein: CASSPRTGELGTDTQYF
clone size: NA; V gene: TRBV28; D gene: NA; J gene: TRBJ1-2; CDR3 DNA: TGTGCCAGCAGTTTAGCCCGGAACTATGGCTACACCTTC; CDR3 protein: CASSLARNYGYTF
clone size: once; V gene: TRBV7-6; D gene: TRBD2; J gene: TRBJ2-1; CDR3 DNA: TGTGCCAGCAGCCCGCGGACTAGCGGTTTCAATGAGCAGTTCTTC; CDR3 protein: CASSPRTSGFNEQFF
clone size: once; V gene: TRBV28; D gene: NA; J gene: TRBJ2-7; CDR3 DNA: TGTGCCAGCAGTTTACAGGGACTTACTTACGAGCAGTACTTC; CDR3 protein: CASSLQGLTYEQYF
clone size: once; V gene: TRBV28; D gene: NA; J gene: TRBJ1-2; CDR3 DNA: TGTGCCAGCAGAAGCCTTAACTATGGCTACACCTTC; CDR3 protein: CASRSLNYGYTF
clone size: NA; V gene: TRBV30; D gene: TRBD1; J gene: TRBJ1-2; CDR3 DNA: TGTGCCTGGAGTAAAGGACAGGGAGGGTACTATGGCTACACCTTC; CDR3 protein: CAWSKGQGGYYGYTF
clone size: NA; V gene: TRBV27; D gene: NA; J gene: TRBJ2-1; CDR3 DNA: TGTGCCAGCAGTTCGCCAGGGGTTTACAATGAGCAGTTCTTC; CDR3 protein: CASSSPGVYNEQFF
clone size: once; V gene: TRBV7-6; D gene: TRBD1; J gene: TRBJ2-2; CDR3 DNA: TGTGCCAGCAGACACACAGGGGGCGCAGGCACCGGGGAGCTGTTTTTT; CDR3 protein: CASRHTGGAGTGELFF
clone size: once; V gene: TRBV19; D gene: TRBD2; J gene: TRBJ2-7; CDR3 DNA: TGTGCCAGTAGTCCCAGCGGGAGTGGTACTTACGAGCAGTACTTC; CDR3 protein: CASSPSGSGTYEQYF
clone size: NA; V gene: TRBV19; D gene: TRBD1; J gene: TRBJ1-2; CDR3 DNA: TGTGCCAGTAGTAACGACTGGGGACAGGGGGCGGGTGGCTACACCTTC; CDR3 protein: CASSNDWGQGAGGYTF
clone size: NA; V gene: TRBV27; D gene: TRBD2; J gene: TRBJ2-6; CDR3 DNA: TGTGCCAGCCGTTCAAGGACGGGGGGTTCTGGGGCCAACGTCCTGACTTTC; CDR3 protein: CASRSRTGGSGANVLTF
clone size: NA; V gene: TRBV5-1; D gene: TRBD1; J gene: TRBJ2-2; CDR3 DNA: TGCGCCAGCAGCTTGGAGGGACAGGGGTCCTGGACGGGGGAGCTGTTTTTT; CDR3 protein: CASSLEGQGSWTGELFF
clone size: NA; V gene: TRBV13; D gene: TRBD1; J gene: TRBJ1-1; CDR3 DNA: TGTGCCAGCAGCCCCCAACAGGGGATGAACACTGAAGCTTTCTTT; CDR3 protein: CASSPQQGMNTEAFF
clone size: NA; V gene: TRBV15; D gene: NA; J gene: TRBJ1-2; CDR3 DNA: TGTGCCACCAGCAGAGGGGAGAACTATGGCTACACCTTC; CDR3 protein: CATSRGENYGYTF